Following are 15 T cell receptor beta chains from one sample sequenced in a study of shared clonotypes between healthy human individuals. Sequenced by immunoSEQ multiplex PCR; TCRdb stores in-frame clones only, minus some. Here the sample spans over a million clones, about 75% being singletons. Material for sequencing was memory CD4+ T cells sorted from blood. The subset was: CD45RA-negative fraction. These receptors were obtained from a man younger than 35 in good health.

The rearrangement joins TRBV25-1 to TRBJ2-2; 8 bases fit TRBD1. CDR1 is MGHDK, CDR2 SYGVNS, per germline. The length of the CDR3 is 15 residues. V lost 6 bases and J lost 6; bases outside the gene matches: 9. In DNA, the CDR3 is TGTGCCAGCAGCGCCGGGACAGGAGGGGCCGGGGAGCTGTTTTTT. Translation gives CASSAGTGGAGELFF.

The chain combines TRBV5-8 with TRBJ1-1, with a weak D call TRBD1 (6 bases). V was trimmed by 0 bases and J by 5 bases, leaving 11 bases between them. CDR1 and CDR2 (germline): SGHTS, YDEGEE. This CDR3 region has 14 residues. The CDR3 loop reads CASSLDGGRTEAFF. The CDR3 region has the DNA TGTGCCAGCAGCTTGGATGGGGGCAGGACTGAAGCTTTCTTT.

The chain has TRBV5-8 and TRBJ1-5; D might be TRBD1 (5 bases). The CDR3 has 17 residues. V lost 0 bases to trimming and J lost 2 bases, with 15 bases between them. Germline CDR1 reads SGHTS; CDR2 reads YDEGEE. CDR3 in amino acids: CASSLGGGNYRNQPQHF. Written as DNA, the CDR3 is TGTGCCAGCAGCTTGGGCGGGGGGAATTATCGCAATCAGCCCCAGCATTTT. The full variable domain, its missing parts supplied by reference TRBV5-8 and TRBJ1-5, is EAGVTQSPTHLIKTRGQQATLRCSPISGHTSVYWYQQALGLGLQFLLWYDEGEERNRGNFPPRFSGRQFPNYSSELNVNALELEDSALYLCASSLGGGNYRNQPQHFGDGTRLSIL.

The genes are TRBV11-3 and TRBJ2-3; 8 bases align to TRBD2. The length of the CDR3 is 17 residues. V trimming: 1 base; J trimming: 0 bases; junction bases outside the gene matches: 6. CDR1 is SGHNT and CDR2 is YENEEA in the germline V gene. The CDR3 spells CASSLGAGGTSTDTQYF. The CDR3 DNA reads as TGTGCCAGCAGCTTAGGGGCGGGGGGTACTAGCACAGATACGCAGTATTTT.

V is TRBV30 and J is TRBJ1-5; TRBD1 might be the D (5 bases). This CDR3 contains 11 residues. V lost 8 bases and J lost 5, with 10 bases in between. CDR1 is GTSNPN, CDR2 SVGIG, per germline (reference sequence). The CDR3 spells CAGGSDQPQHF. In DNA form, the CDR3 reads TGTGCCGGGGGGTCGGATCAGCCCCAGCATTTT.

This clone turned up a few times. The CDR3 sequence: CASSLFHQGQGYGYTF. CDR3 sequence (DNA): TGTGCCAGCAGTTTATTCCATCAAGGACAGGGATATGGCTACACCTTC. This chain uses TRBV28 with TRBJ1-2, with TRBD1 matching over 8 bases. CDR3 length: 16 amino acids. V shed 1 base and J 5 bases; nucleotides not matched to a gene: 9. Germline loops: CDR1 MDHEN, CDR2 SYDVKM.

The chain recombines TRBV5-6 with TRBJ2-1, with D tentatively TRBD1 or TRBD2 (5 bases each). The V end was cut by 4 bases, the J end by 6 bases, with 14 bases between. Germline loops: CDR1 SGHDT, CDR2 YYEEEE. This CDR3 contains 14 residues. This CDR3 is CASSPLGVGNEQFF. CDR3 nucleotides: TGTGCCAGCAGCCCCTTGGGGGTTGGCAATGAGCAGTTCTTC.

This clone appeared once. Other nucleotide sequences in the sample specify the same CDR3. DNA for the CDR3: TGTGCCAGCAGCTTGGGGGGAAGTGGCAATCAGCCCCAGCATTTT. Its protein is CASSLGGSGNQPQHF. This chain links TRBV5-4 with TRBJ1-5; D is ambiguous. The CDR3 loop spans 15 amino acids. V was pared by 0 bases and J by 2 bases, with 9 bases between. CDR1 and CDR2 from the germline V gene are SGHNT and YYREEE (reference sequence).

The CDR3 sequence is CASSLGWASGQETQYF. In DNA form, the CDR3 reads TGTGCCAGCAGCTTAGGATGGGCTAGTGGTCAAGAGACCCAGTACTTC. The chain joins TRBV7-2 to TRBJ2-5; D ambiguous. The length of the CDR3 is 16 residues. V shed 1 base and J shed 2 bases, with 14 bases lying between them. CDR1 and CDR2 (germline): SGHTA, FQGNSA.

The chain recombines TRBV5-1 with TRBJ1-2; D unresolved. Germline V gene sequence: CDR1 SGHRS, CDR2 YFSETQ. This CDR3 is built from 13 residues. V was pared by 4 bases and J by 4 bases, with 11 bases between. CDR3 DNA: TGCGCCAGCAGCCTCGGACTGGGCTATGGCTACACCTTC. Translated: CASSLGLGYGYTF.

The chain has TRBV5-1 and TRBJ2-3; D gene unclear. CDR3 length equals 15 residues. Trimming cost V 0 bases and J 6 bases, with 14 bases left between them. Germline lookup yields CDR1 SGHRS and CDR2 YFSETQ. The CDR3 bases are TGCGCCAGCAGCTTGGACTCCCACCAAGCGGATACGCAGTATTTT. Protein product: CASSLDSHQADTQYF.

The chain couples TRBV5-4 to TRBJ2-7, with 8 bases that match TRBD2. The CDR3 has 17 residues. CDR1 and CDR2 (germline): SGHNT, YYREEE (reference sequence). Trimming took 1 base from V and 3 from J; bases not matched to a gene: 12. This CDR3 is CASSLSGSRSGSYEQYF. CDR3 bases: TGTGCCAGCAGCTTGAGCGGGAGTCGCTCAGGGAGCTACGAGCAGTACTTC. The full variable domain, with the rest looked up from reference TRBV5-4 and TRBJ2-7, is ETGVTQSPTHLIKTRGQQVTLRCSSQSGHNTVSWYQQALGQGPQFIFQYYREEENGRGNFPPRFSGLQFPNYSSELNVNALELDDSALYLCASSLSGSRSGSYEQYFGPGTRLTVT.

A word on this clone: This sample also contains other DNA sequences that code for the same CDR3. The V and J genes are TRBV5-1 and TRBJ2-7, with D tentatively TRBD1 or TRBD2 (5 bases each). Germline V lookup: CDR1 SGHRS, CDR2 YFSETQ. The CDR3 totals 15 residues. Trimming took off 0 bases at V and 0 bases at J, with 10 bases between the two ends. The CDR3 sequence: CASSLARGSSYEQYF. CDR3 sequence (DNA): TGCGCCAGCAGCTTGGCCCGGGGCAGCTCCTACGAGCAGTACTTC.

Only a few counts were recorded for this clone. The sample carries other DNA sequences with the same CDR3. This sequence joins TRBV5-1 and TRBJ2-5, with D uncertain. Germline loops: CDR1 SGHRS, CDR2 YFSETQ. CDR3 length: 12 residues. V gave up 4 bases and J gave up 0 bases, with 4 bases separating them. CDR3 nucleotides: TGCGCCAGCAGCCTATACCAAGAGACCCAGTACTTC. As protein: CASSLYQETQYF.

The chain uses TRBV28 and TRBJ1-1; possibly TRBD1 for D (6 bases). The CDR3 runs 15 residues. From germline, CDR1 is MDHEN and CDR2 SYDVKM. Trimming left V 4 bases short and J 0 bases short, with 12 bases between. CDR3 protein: CASSSHGGLNTEAFF. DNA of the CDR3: TGTGCCAGCAGTTCCCATGGGGGGCTGAACACTGAAGCTTTCTTT.